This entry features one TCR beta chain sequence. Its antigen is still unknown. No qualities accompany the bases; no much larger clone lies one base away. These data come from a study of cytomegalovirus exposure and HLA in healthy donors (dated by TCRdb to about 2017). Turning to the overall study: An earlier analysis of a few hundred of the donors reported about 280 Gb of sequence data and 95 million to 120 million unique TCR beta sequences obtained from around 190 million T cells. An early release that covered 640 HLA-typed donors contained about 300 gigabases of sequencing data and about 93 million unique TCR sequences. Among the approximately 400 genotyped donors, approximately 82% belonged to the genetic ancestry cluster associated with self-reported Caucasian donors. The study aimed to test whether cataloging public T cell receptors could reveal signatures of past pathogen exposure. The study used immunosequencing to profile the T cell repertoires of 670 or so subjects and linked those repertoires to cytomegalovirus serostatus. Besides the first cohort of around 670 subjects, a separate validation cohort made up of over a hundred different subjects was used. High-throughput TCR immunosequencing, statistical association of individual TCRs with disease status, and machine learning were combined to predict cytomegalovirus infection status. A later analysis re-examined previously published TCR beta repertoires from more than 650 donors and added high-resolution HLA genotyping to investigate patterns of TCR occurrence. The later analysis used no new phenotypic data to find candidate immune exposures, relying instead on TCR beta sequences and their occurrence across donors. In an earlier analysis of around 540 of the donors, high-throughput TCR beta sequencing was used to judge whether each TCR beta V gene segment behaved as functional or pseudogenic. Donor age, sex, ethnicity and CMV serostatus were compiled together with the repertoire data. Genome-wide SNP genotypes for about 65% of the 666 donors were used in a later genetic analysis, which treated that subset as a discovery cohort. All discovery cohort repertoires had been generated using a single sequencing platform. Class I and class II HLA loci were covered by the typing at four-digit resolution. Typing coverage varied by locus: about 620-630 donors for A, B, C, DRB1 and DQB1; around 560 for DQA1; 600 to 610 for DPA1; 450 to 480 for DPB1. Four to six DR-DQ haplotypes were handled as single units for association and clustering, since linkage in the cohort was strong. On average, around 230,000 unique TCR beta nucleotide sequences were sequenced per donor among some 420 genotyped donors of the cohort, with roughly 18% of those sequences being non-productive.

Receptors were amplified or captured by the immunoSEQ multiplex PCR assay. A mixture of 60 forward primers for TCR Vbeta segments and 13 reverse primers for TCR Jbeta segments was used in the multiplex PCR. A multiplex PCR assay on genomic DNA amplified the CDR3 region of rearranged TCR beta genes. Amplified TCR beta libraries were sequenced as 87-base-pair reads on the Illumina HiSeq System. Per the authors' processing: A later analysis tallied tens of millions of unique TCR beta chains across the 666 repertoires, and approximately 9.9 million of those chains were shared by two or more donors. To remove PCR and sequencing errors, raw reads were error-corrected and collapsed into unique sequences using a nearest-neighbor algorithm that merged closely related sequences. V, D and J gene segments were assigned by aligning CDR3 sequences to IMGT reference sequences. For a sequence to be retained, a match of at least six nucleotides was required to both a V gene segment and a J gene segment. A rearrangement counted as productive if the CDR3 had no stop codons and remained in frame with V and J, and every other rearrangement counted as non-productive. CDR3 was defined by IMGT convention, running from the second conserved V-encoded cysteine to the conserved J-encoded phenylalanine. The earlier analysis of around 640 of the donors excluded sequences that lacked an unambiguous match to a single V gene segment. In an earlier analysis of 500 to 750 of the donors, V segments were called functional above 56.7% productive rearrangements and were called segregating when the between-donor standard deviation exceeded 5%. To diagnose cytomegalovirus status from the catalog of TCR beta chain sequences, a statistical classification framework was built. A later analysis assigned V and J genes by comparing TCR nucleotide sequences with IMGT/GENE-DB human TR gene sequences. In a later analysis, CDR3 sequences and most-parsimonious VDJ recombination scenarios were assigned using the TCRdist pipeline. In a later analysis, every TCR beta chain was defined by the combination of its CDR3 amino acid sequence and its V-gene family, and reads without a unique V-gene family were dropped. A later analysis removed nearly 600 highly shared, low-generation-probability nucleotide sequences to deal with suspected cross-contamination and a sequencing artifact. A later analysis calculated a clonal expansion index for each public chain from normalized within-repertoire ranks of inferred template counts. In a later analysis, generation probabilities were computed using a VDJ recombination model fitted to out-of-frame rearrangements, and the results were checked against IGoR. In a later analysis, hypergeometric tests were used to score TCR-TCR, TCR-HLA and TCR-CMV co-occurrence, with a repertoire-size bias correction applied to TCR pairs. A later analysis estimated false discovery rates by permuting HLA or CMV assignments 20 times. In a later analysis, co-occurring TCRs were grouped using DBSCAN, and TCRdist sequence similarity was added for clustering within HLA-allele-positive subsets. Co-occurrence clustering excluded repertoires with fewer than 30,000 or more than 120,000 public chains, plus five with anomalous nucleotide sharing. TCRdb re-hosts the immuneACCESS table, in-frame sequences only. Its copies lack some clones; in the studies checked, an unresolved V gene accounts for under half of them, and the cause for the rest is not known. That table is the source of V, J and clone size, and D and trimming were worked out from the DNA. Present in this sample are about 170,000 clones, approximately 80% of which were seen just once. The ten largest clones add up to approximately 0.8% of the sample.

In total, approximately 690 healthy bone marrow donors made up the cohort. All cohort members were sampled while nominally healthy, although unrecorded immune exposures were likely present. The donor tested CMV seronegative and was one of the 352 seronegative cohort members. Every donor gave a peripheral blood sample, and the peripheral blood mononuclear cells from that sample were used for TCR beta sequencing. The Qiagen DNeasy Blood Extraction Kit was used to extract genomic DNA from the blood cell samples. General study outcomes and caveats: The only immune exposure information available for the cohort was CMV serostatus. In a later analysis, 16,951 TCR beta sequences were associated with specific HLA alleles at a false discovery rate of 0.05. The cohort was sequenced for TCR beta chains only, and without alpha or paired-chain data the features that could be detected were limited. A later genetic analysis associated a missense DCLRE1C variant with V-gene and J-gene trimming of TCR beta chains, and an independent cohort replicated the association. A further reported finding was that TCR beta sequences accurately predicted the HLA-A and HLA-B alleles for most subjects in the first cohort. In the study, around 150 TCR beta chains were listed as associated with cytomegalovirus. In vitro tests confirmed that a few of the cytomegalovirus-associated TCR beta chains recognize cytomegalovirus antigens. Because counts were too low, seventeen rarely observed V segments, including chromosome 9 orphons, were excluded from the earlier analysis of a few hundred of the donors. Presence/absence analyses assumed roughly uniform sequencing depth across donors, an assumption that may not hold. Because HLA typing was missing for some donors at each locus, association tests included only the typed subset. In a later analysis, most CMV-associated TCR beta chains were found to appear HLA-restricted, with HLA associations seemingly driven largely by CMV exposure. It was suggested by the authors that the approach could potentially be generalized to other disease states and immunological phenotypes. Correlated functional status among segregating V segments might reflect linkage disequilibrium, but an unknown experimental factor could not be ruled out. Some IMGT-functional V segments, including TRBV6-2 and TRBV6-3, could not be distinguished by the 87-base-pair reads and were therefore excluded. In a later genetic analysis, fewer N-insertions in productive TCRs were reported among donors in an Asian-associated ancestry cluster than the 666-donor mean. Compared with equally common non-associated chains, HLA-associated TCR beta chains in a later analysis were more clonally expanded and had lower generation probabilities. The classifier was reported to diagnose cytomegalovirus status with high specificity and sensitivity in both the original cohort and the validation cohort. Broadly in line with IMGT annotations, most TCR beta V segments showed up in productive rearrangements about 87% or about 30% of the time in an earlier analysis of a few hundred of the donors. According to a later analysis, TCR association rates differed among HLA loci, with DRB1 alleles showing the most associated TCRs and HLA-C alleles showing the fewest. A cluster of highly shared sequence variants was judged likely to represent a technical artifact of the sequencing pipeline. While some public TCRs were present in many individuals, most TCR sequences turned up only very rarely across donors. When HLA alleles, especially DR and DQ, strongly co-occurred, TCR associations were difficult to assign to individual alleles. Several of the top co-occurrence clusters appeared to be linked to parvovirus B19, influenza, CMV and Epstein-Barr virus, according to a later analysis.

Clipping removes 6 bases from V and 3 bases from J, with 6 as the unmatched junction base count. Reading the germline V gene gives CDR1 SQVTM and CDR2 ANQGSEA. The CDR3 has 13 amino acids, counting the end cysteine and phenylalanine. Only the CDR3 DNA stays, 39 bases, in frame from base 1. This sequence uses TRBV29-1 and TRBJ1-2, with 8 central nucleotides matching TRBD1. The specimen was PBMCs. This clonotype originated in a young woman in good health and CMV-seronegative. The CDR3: CSVGQENYYGYTF. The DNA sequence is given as TGCAGCGTGGGACAGGAGAATTACTATGGCTACACCTTC.